A selection of T cell receptor beta chains follows, all from one sample in a study of blood T cell repertoires in COVID-19. Assay: immunoSEQ multiplex PCR; the TCRdb copy retains only in-frame clones and omits some. This table holds some 140,000 clones, around 82% found once. The sequenced sample consisted of peripheral blood. Receptors were obtained from a man aged 55 to 69 with COVID-19, enrolled during active disease. The CDR3 runs from the conserved cysteine through the conserved F or W. The D gene is left open where the match is weak. Not all rows give a size; the values are once, few, many and, for expanded clones, a class.

d_gene: .; abundance: .; v_gene: TRBV7-9; j_gene: TRBJ1-2; CDR3aa: CASSPTAVNYGYTF; CDR3nt: TGTGCCAGCAGTCCGACCGCGGTTAACTATGGCTACACCTTC
d_gene: TRBD1; abundance: .; v_gene: TRBV5-1; j_gene: TRBJ1-2; CDR3aa: CASSMDRAGGYTF; CDR3nt: TGCGCCAGCAGCATGGACAGGGCAGGAGGCTACACCTTC
d_gene: .; abundance: .; v_gene: TRBV7-6; j_gene: TRBJ2-5; CDR3aa: CASSLGMETQYF; CDR3nt: TGTGCCAGCAGCTTAGGTATGGAGACCCAGTACTTC
d_gene: .; abundance: .; v_gene: TRBV20-1; j_gene: TRBJ1-1; CDR3aa: CSARSWEAFF; CDR3nt: TGCAGTGCTAGGAGCTGGGAAGCTTTCTTT
d_gene: .; abundance: .; v_gene: TRBV30; j_gene: TRBJ1-3; CDR3aa: CAWSLTRGTIYF; CDR3nt: TGTGCCTGGAGTCTAACCCGAGGGACCATATATTTT
d_gene: TRBD2; abundance: .; v_gene: TRBV12-5; j_gene: TRBJ2-5; CDR3aa: CASGLVTLAGSETQYF; CDR3nt: TGTGCTAGTGGTTTGGTCACACTAGCGGGCTCAGAGACCCAGTACTTC
d_gene: TRBD1; abundance: .; v_gene: TRBV10-3; j_gene: TRBJ1-6; CDR3aa: CAIGPGTDNSPLHF; CDR3nt: TGTGCCATCGGGCCCGGGACAGATAATTCACCCCTCCACTTT
d_gene: TRBD1; abundance: .; v_gene: TRBV7-9; j_gene: TRBJ1-3; CDR3aa: CASSRGTGSGNTIYF; CDR3nt: TGTGCCAGCAGCCGTGGGACAGGGTCCGGAAACACCATATATTTT
d_gene: .; abundance: .; v_gene: TRBV7-9; j_gene: TRBJ2-2; CDR3aa: CASSLYRNTGELFF; CDR3nt: TGTGCCAGCAGCCTATACAGGAACACCGGGGAGCTGTTTTTT
d_gene: .; abundance: .; v_gene: TRBV19; j_gene: TRBJ1-2; CDR3aa: CASSTAGMGYTF; CDR3nt: TGTGCCAGTAGTACCGCAGGGATGGGCTACACCTTC
d_gene: .; abundance: .; v_gene: TRBV19; j_gene: TRBJ2-7; CDR3aa: CASSLPPSYEQYF; CDR3nt: TGTGCCAGTAGTCTTCCCCCGTCTTACGAGCAGTACTTC
d_gene: .; abundance: .; v_gene: TRBV7-6; j_gene: TRBJ1-1; CDR3aa: CASTPVGVMNTEAFF; CDR3nt: TGTGCCAGCACTCCGGTCGGGGTCATGAACACTGAAGCTTTCTTT
d_gene: TRBD1; abundance: .; v_gene: TRBV19; j_gene: TRBJ1-1; CDR3aa: CASSIPGGGNTEAFF; CDR3nt: TGTGCCAGTAGTATCCCAGGGGGAGGGAACACTGAAGCTTTCTTT
d_gene: .; abundance: .; v_gene: TRBV2; j_gene: TRBJ2-5; CDR3aa: CASRRQYQETQYF; CDR3nt: TGTGCCAGCAGAAGACAGTACCAAGAGACCCAGTACTTC
d_gene: .; abundance: .; v_gene: TRBV12-3/TRBV12-4; j_gene: TRBJ1-5; CDR3aa: CASSLRGGQPQHF; CDR3nt: TGTGCCAGCAGTTTAAGAGGAGGTCAGCCCCAGCATTTT
d_gene: .; abundance: .; v_gene: TRBV6-5; j_gene: TRBJ1-2; CDR3aa: CASSYSGGSSYTF; CDR3nt: TGTGCCAGCAGTTACTCGGGGGGGTCTAGCTACACCTTC
d_gene: .; abundance: once; v_gene: TRBV27; j_gene: TRBJ1-2; CDR3aa: CASSLSLSRGYTF; CDR3nt: TGTGCCAGCAGTTTATCTCTCTCTAGGGGCTACACCTTC
d_gene: TRBD2; abundance: .; v_gene: TRBV12-3/TRBV12-4; j_gene: TRBJ2-7; CDR3aa: CASWTSGSYEQYF; CDR3nt: TGTGCCAGCTGGACTAGCGGGAGTTACGAGCAGTACTTC
d_gene: TRBD2; abundance: .; v_gene: TRBV23-1; j_gene: TRBJ2-2; CDR3aa: CASSPSWRGAKSNTGELFF; CDR3nt: TGCGCCAGCAGTCCCTCCTGGCGGGGGGCCAAATCGAACACCGGGGAGCTGTTTTTT
d_gene: .; abundance: .; v_gene: TRBV7-2; j_gene: TRBJ1-6; CDR3aa: CASSLRINSPLHF; CDR3nt: TGTGCCAGCAGCTTGCGGATTAATTCACCCCTCCACTTT
d_gene: .; abundance: once; v_gene: TRBV12-5; j_gene: TRBJ2-3; CDR3aa: CASAGNTDTQYF; CDR3nt: TGTGCTAGTGCCGGGAACACAGATACGCAGTATTTT
d_gene: TRBD1; abundance: .; v_gene: TRBV28; j_gene: TRBJ1-5; CDR3aa: CASNTGGGGNQPQHF; CDR3nt: TGTGCCAGCAACACAGGGGGCGGCGGCAATCAGCCCCAGCATTTT
d_gene: .; abundance: .; v_gene: TRBV2; j_gene: TRBJ1-2; CDR3aa: CASTRQRSNYGYTF; CDR3nt: TGTGCCAGCACCAGACAGCGTTCTAACTATGGCTACACCTTC